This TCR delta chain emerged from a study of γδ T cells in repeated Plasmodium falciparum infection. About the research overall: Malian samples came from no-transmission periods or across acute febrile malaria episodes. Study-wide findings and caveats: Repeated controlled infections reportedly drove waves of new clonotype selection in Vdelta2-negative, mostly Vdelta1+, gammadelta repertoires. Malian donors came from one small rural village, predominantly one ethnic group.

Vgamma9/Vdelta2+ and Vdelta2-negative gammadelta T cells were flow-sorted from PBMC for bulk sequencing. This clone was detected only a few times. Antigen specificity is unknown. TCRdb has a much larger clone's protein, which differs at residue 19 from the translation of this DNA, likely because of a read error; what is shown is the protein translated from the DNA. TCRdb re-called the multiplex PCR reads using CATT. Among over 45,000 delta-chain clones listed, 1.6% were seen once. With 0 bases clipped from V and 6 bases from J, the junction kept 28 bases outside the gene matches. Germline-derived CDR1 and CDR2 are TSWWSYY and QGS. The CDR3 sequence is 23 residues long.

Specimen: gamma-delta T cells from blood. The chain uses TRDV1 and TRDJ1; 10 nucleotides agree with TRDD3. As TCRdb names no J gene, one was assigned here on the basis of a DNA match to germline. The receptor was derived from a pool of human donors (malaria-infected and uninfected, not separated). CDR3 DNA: TGTGCTCTTGGGGAACTTGAGTACTGGGGGATCTATAAGGGTCCTCCTGGCGGCAATAAACTCATCTTT. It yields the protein CALGELEYWGIYKGPPGGNKLIF.